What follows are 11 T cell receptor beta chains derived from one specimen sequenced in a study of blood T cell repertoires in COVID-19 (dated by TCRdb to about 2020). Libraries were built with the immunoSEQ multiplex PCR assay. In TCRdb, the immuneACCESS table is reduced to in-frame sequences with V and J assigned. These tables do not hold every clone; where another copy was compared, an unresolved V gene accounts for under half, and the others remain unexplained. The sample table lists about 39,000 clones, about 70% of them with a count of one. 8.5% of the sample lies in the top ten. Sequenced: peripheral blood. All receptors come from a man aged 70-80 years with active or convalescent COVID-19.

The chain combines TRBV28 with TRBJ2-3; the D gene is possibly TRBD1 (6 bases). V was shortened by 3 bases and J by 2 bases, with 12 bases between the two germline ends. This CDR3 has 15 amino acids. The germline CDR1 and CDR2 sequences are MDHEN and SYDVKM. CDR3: CASSLGAGYTDTQYF. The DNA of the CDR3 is TGTGCCAGCAGTTTGGGGGCTGGGTACACAGATACGCAGTATTTT.

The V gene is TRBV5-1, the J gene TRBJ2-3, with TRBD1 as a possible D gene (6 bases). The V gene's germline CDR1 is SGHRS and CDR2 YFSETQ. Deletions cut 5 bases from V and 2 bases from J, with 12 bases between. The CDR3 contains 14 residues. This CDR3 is CASRSEGVTDTQYF. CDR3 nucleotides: TGCGCCAGCAGGTCTGAGGGGGTCACAGATACGCAGTATTTT.

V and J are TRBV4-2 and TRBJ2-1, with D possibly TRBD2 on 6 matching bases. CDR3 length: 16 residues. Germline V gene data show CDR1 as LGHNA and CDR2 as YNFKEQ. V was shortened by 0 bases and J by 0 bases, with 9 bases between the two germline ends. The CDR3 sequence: CASSQDGGSSYNEQFF. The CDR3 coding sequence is TGTGCCAGCAGCCAAGATGGGGGGAGCTCCTACAATGAGCAGTTCTTC.

The CDR3 nucleotides read TGCGCCAGCAGCCAATTCACTGTGAGCGAGCAGTACTTC. This codes for CASSQFTVSEQYF. The chain employs TRBV4-1 and TRBJ2-7; D remains unclear. The germline gives CDR1 MGHRA, CDR2 YSYEKL. Trimming took off 2 bases at V and 6 bases at J, with 11 bases between the two ends. The CDR3 has 13 residues.

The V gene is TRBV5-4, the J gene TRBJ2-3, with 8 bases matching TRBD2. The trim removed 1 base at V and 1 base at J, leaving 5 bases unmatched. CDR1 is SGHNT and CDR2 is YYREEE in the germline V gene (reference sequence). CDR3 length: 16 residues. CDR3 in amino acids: CASSLNRGGRTDTQYF. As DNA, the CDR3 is TGTGCCAGCAGCTTGAACCGGGGGGGCCGCACAGATACGCAGTATTTT. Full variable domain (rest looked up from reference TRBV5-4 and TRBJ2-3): ETGVTQSPTHLIKTRGQQVTLRCSSQSGHNTVSWYQQALGQGPQFIFQYYREEENGRGNFPPRFSGLQFPNYSSELNVNALELDDSALYLCASSLNRGGRTDTQYFGPGTRLTVL.

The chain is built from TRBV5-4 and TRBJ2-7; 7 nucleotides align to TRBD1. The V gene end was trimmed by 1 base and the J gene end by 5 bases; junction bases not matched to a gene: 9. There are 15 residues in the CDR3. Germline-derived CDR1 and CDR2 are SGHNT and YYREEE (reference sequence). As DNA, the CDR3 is TGTGCCAGCAGCTTGAAAGGGGGCGCAACCCACGAGCAGTACTTC. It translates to CASSLKGGATHEQYF.

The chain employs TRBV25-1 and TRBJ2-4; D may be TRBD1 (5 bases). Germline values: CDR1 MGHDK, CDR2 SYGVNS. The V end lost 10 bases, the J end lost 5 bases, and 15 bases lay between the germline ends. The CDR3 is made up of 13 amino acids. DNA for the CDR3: TGTGCCACCTCTTGGGCAGGGCAAAACATTCAGTACTTC. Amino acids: CATSWAGQNIQYF.

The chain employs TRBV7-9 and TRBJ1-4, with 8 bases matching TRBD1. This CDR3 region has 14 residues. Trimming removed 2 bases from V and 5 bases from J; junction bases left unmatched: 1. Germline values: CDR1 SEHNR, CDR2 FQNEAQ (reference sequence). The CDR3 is CASSLRTGNEKLFF. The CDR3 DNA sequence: TGTGCCAGCAGCTTAAGGACAGGGAATGAAAAACTGTTTTTT.

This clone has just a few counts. CDR3 sequence reads: CASSVAGSSGANVLTF. The CDR3 DNA follows: TGTGCCAGCAGCGTAGCTGGGAGCTCTGGGGCCAACGTCCTGACTTTC. The rearrangement links TRBV9 to TRBJ2-6; the D gene is possibly TRBD2 (5 bases). CDR1 and CDR2 (germline): SGDLS, YYNGEE. Trimming stripped 0 bases from V and 0 bases from J, with 7 bases between. The CDR3 is made up of 16 amino acids.

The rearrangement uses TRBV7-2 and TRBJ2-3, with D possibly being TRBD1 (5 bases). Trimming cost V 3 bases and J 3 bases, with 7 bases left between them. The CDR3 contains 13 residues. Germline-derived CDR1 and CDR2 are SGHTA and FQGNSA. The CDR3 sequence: CASSFQGTDTQYF. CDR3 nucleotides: TGTGCCAGCAGCTTCCAGGGAACAGATACGCAGTATTTT. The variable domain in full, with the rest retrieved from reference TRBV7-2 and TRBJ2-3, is GAGVSQSPSNKVTEKGKDVELRCDPISGHTALYWYRQSLGQGLEFLIYFQGNSAPDKSGLPSDRFSAERTGGSVSTLTIQRTQQEDSAVYLCASSFQGTDTQYFGPGTRLTVL.

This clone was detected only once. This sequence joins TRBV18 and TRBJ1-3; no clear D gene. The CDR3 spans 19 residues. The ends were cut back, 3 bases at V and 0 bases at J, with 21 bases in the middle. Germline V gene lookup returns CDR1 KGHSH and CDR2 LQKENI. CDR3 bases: TGTGCCAGCTCACCCCGAGCAGCCGGGAGACTAAACTCTGGAAACACCATATATTTT. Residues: CASSPRAAGRLNSGNTIYF.